The present entry profiles one TCR beta chain with its context. Its matching antigen is unknown. Each sorted subset replicate got 200 ng genomic DNA, roughly 30,000 genomes. Profiled with immunoSEQ multiplex PCR; TCRdb holds only in-frame clones, not every one. The repertoire includes 300,000 or so clones, over 65% of them detected once, and around a tenth sits in the top ten. This record comes from a study of shared clonotypes between healthy human individuals. Study overall: Each donor contributed plates that comprised three CD4 naive, three CD4 memory, two CD8 naive and one CD8 memory. Whole-study findings and limits: Generally, estimated richness proved larger in naive subsets than it did in memory subsets. The donor pool, a small one, limited the genetic and exposure-history diversity represented.

The sequenced sample consisted of memory CD4+ T cells sorted from blood. Indicated subset: CD45RA-negative fraction. This TCR derives from a man in his thirties or forties in good health.

The CDR3 sequence is CASSISGNNQPQHF. The CDR3 coding sequence is TGTGCCAGTAGTATTTCTGGGAACAATCAGCCCCAGCATTTT. The chain carries TRBV19 and TRBJ1-5; D call uncertain. Looked up from germline, CDR1 is LNHDA and CDR2 is SQIVND (reference sequence). Trimming took 3 bases from V and 3 from J, leaving 9 bases between them. The CDR3 is 14 residues long. The full variable domain, rest sourced from reference TRBV19 and TRBJ1-5, is DGGITQSPKYLFRKEGQNVTLSCEQNLNHDAMYWYRQDPGQGLRLIYYSQIVNDFQKGDIAEGYSVSREKKESFPLTVTSAQKNPTAFYLCASSISGNNQPQHFGDGTRLSIL.